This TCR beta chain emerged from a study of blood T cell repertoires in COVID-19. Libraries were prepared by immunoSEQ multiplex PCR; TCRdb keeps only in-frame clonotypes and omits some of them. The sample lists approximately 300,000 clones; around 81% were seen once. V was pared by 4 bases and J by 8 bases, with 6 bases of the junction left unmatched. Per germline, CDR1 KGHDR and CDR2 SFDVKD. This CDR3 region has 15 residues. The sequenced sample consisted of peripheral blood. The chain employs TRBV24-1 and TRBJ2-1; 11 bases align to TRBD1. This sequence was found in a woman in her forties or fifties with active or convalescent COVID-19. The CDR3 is CATSDPRTGGDEQFF. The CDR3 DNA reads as TGTGCCACCAGTGACCCCAGGACAGGGGGCGATGAGCAGTTCTTC.